This TCR beta chain is from a study of T cell responses to AZD1222 COVID-19 vaccine. This clone was detected only once. Sequencing was performed with immunoSEQ multiplex PCR; in TCRdb, only in-frame clones are kept and a portion is missing. The sample lists about 92,000 clones, roughly nine tenths seen once, with around 1.6% in the top ten. The sequence derives from an adult in good health. Source: peripheral blood, taken on day 0 of AZD1222 vaccination.

In DNA, the CDR3 is TGTGCCAGCAGCCGGACAGGTCAGACCGAAGGGAATACGCAGTATTTT. Translation: CASSRTGQTEGNTQYF. The chain couples TRBV5-6 to TRBJ2-3, with 7 bases fitting TRBD1. The CDR3 has 16 residues. The junction had 15 bases not matched to a gene; V was cut back by 4 bases and J by 7 bases. The germline CDR1 and CDR2 sequences are SGHDT and YYEEEE.